Each of the 3 T cell receptor beta chains below was sequenced from the same sample in a study of blood T cell repertoires in COVID-19. Assay: immunoSEQ multiplex PCR; the TCRdb copy retains only in-frame clones and omits some. Of approximately 210,000 clones listed, about four fifths were seen once; the top ten hold around 7.3%. Material for sequencing was peripheral blood. The receptors here all came from a woman between 45 and 60 years old with active or convalescent COVID-19.

V usage is TRBV6-5 and J usage is TRBJ2-7; no definite D call. CDR1 is MNHEY, CDR2 SVGAGI, per germline. The ends were cut back, 7 bases at V and 0 bases at J, with 13 bases in the middle. The CDR3 totals 14 residues. Here the CDR3 DNA reads TGTGCCAGCACTCGGTTGGGCACCTCCTACGAGCAGTACTTC. Translation: CASTRLGTSYEQYF.

This clone showed up just a few times. This chain joins TRBV5-1 and TRBJ1-5, with no clear D. The germline V gene encodes CDR1 SGHRS and CDR2 YFSETQ. V was pared by 7 bases and J by 5 bases, with 19 bases between. The CDR3 spans 15 residues. CDR3 sequence reads: CASRRWAGEDQPQHF. Written as DNA, the CDR3 is TGCGCCAGCCGGCGGTGGGCCGGGGAGGATCAGCCCCAGCATTTT.

The chain has TRBV20-1 and TRBJ1-5, with D perhaps TRBD1 (6 bases). This CDR3 is built from 12 residues. Germline V gene data show CDR1 as DFQATT and CDR2 as SNEGSKA (reference sequence). Trimming cost V 3 bases and J 5 bases, with 8 bases left between them. CDR3 sequence reads: CSASSGDQPQHF. CDR3 DNA: TGCAGTGCTAGTTCAGGGGATCAGCCCCAGCATTTT.